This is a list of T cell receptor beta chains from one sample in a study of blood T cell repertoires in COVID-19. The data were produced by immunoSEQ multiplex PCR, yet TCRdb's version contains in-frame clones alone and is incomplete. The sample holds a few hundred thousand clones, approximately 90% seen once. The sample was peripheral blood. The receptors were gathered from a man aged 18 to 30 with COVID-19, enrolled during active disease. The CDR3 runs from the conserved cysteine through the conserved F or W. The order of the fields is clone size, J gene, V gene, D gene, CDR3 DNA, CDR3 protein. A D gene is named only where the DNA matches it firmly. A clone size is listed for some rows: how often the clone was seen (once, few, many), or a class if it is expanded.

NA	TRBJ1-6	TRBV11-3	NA	TGTGCCAGCAGCTTATTCACAGGGAATTCACCCCTCCACTTT	CASSLFTGNSPLHF
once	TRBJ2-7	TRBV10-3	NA	TGTGCCATCAGTGAGGGGGCTTACGAGCAGTACTTC	CAISEGAYEQYF
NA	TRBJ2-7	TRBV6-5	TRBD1	TGTGCCAGCATGCAGGGGGCCACCTACGAGCAGTACTTC	CASMQGATYEQYF
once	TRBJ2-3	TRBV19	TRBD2	TGTGCCAGTAGAAAACTAGCGCCGGGCACAGATACGCAGTATTTT	CASRKLAPGTDTQYF
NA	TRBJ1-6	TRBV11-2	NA	TGTGCCAGCAGTTCAGGGGCCGGGAAAGGGAATTCACCCCTCCACTTT	CASSSGAGKGNSPLHF
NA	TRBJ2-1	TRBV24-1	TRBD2	TGTGCCACCAGTGAACCCGGACTAGCGGGGCTAAAAAGCTCCTACAATGAGCAGTTCTTC	CATSEPGLAGLKSSYNEQFF
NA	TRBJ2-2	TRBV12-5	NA	TGTGCTAGTGGTTTGGTACGCAGGACACCTGGGGTCCCCGGGGAGCTGTTTTTT	CASGLVRRTPGVPGELFF
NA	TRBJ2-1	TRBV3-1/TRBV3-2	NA	TGTGCCAGCAGCCAAGAAAGGAGCCGGTTGAGCTCCTACAATGAGCAGTTCTTC	CASSQERSRLSSYNEQFF
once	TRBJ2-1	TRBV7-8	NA	TGTGCCAGCAGCTTAGTTGGCAGCGCCCGCTCCTACAATGAGCAGTTCTTC	CASSLVGSARSYNEQFF
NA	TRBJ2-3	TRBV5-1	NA	TGCGCCAGCAGCTTGGGTGGGAGCCTCACAGATACGCAGTATTTT	CASSLGGSLTDTQYF
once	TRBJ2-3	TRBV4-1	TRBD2	TGCGCCAGCAGCCAAGGAGGCGGGGGTTCTTCCGATACGCAGTATTTT	CASSQGGGGSSDTQYF
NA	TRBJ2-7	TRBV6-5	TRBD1	TGTGCCAGCAGTTACTTCGGGACAGGGGTGACCTACGAGCAGTACTTC	CASSYFGTGVTYEQYF
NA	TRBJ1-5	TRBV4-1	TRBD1	TGCGCCAGCAGCCGCGAGACAGGGGGCCATCAGCCCCAGCATTTT	CASSRETGGHQPQHF
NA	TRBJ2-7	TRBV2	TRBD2	TGTGCCAGCAGGTGGGAGGGACTAGCGGACTCCTACGAGCAGTACTTC	CASRWEGLADSYEQYF